These 26 T cell receptor beta chains share one sample of origin, sequenced in a study of CD8 T cells in Susac syndrome. RNA was extracted with the RNeasy kit, and a quantity of about 0.45 to 1 ug was reverse transcribed using random hexamers. TCRdb called the immunoSEQ multiplex PCR reads again in MiXCR, with one record for every CDR3 protein. The table has hundreds of thousands of distinct CDR3 sequences, almost 97% seen once. The specimen sequenced was CD4+ T cells from PBMCs. These receptors came from a human donor with Susac syndrome.

This rearrangement joins TRBV20-1 to TRBJ1-2; no reliable D call. There are 13 residues in the CDR3. The ends were cut back, 1 base at V and 1 base at J, with 7 bases in the middle. Germline CDR1 and CDR2: DFQATT and SNEGSKA (reference sequence). The CDR3 DNA sequence: TGCAGTGCTAGAGGGGCAGATAACTATGGCTACACCTTC. The encoded protein is CSARGADNYGYTF.

The chain uses TRBV28 and TRBJ2-5; 8 bases match TRBD1. This CDR3 comprises 15 residues. After removal of 6 bases from V and 5 bases from J, the junction contained 11 bases not matched to a gene. Germline V gene sequence: CDR1 MDHEN, CDR2 SYDVKM. CDR3: CASSPMDRELETQYF. In nucleotides, the CDR3 is TGTGCCAGCAGCCCTATGGACAGGGAATTGGAGACCCAGTACTTC.

The chain carries TRBV5-4 and TRBJ2-5; D unclear. Trimming removed 0 bases from V and 5 bases from J, with 23 bases in between. Germline V gene lookup returns CDR1 SGHNT and CDR2 YYREEE (reference sequence). The CDR3 consists of 18 residues. CDR3 loop: CASSLELAKSRPGETQYF. In DNA, the CDR3 is TGTGCCAGCAGCTTGGAATTAGCTAAATCTAGGCCGGGTGAGACCCAGTACTTC.

This clonotype has only one observation. The chain employs TRBV18 and TRBJ2-2; D is perhaps TRBD2 (5 bases). This CDR3 has 17 amino acids. Per germline, CDR1 KGHSH and CDR2 LQKENI. The V end lost 1 base, the J end lost 1 base, and 13 bases lay between the germline ends. This chain's CDR3 is CASSPQQAERNTGELFF. CDR3 in DNA: TGTGCCAGCTCACCACAGCAAGCGGAGCGGAACACCGGGGAGCTGTTTTTT.

This chain uses TRBV7-9 with TRBJ2-7; 12 positions match TRBD1. With 0 bases clipped from V and 5 bases from J, the junction kept 5 bases outside the gene matches. Germline V CDR1 and CDR2: SEHNR, FQNEAQ (reference sequence). CDR3 length: 16 residues. The CDR3 nucleotides read TGTGCCAGCAGCTTAGCCCCGGGACAGGGGGCGGACGAGCAGTACTTC. The encoded protein is CASSLAPGQGADEQYF. Supplemented by reference TRBV7-9 and TRBJ2-7, the full variable domain reads DTGVSQNPRHKITKRGQNVTFRCDPISEHNRLYWYRQTLGQGPEFLTYFQNEAQLEKSRLLSDRFSAERPKGSFSTLEIQRTEQGDSAMYLCASSLAPGQGADEQYFGPGTRLTVT.

The chain employs TRBV15 and TRBJ2-7; 9 bases are a match to TRBD2. Germline V gene lookup returns CDR1 LNHNV and CDR2 YYDKDF (reference sequence). The J segment lost 6 bases and the V segment lost 0 bases, leaving 9 bases of the junction unmatched. CDR3 size: 16 residues. DNA for the CDR3: TGTGCCACCAGCAGAGATCGGCGGGAGGGGAGCCGCGAGCAGTACTTC. Translated, it gives CATSRDRREGSREQYF.

V gene TRBV29-1 combines with J gene TRBJ2-7; 7 bases agree with TRBD1. CDR1 is SQVTM, CDR2 ANQGSEA, per germline. The CDR3 totals 10 residues. Unmatched junction bases numbered 2, after V lost 5 bases and J lost 7 bases. The DNA for the CDR3 is TGCAGCGTTTCAGGGGGAGAGCAGTACTTC. Its protein is CSVSGGEQYF.

This chain joins TRBV4-1 and TRBJ2-4, with 10 bases matching TRBD2. V was clipped by 1 base and J by 0 bases; unmatched bases: 6. Per germline, CDR1 MGHRA and CDR2 YSYEKL. CDR3 length: 18 residues. The CDR3 region has the DNA TGCGCCAGCAGCCAAGTCAGGACTAGCGGAGTAGCCAAAAACATTCAGTACTTC. This codes for CASSQVRTSGVAKNIQYF.

The chain carries TRBV5-1 and TRBJ2-3; D is perhaps TRBD1 or TRBD2 (6 bases each). The ends were cut back, 4 bases at V and 1 base at J, with 19 bases in the middle. Germline V lookup: CDR1 SGHRS, CDR2 YFSETQ. The CDR3 loop spans 17 amino acids. Here the CDR3 reads CASSRSGGTPGTDTQYF. CDR3 bases: TGCGCCAGCAGCCGCAGCGGAGGGACACCGGGCACAGATACGCAGTATTTT.

This clonotype was seen once. The chain has TRBV29-1 and TRBJ2-7, with D perhaps TRBD1 (5 bases). V gave up 6 bases and J gave up 2 bases, with 11 bases separating them. Germline V CDR1 and CDR2: SQVTM, ANQGSEA. The CDR3 runs to 12 residues. CDR3 loop: CSVAQGTYEQYF. CDR3 nucleotide sequence: TGCAGCGTCGCCCAGGGAACCTACGAGCAGTACTTC.

The chain links TRBV3-1 to TRBJ2-5, with D unclear. CDR1 and CDR2 (germline): LGHDT, YNNKEL (reference sequence). The CDR3 contains 11 residues. Trimming pared 5 bases from V and 6 bases from J, leaving 7 bases between. This CDR3 is CASSVYQTQYF. The CDR3 DNA reads TGTGCCAGCAGCGTTTATCAGACCCAGTACTTC.

The chain is built from TRBV29-1 and TRBJ2-5; 8 bases agree with TRBD1. The germline V gene has CDR1 SQVTM and CDR2 ANQGSEA. The CDR3 runs 13 residues. The CDR3 region is CTRSGQGAATQYF. CDR3 DNA: TGCACCCGTTCAGGGCAGGGGGCCGCGACCCAGTACTTC.

The J gene is TRBJ2-7, the V gene TRBV2; no clear D. V was trimmed by 2 bases and J by 0 bases, leaving 5 bases between them. The germline V gene encodes CDR1 SNHLY and CDR2 FYNNEI. CDR3 length equals 13 residues. The DNA for the CDR3 is TGTGCCAGCAGTGAACACTACTCCTACGAGCAGTACTTC. It translates to CASSEHYSYEQYF.

This chain uses TRBV18 with TRBJ2-3; D call uncertain. Germline V gene sequence: CDR1 KGHSH, CDR2 LQKENI. V lost 1 base and J 3 bases, leaving 8 bases between the germline ends. This CDR3 region has 14 residues. The CDR3: CASSPLRATDTQYF. Here the CDR3 DNA reads TGTGCCAGCTCACCACTTAGGGCGACAGATACGCAGTATTTT.

V and J are TRBV7-9 and TRBJ2-1, with TRBD1 matching over 10 bases. The junction had 2 bases not matched to a gene; V was cut back by 3 bases and J by 3 bases. Germline V gene data show CDR1 as SEHNR and CDR2 as FQNEAQ (reference sequence). This CDR3 contains 15 residues. CDR3 DNA: TGTGCCAGCAGCTTGCGGACAGGGGGCTACAATGAGCAGTTCTTC. This encodes CASSLRTGGYNEQFF.

CDR3 DNA: TGCAGTGCTGGCAAAGCGCCGAGCTCCTACAATGAGCAGTTCTTC. Translating gives CSAGKAPSSYNEQFF. The rearrangement uses TRBV20-1 and TRBJ2-1; D is ambiguous. CDR3 length: 15 amino acids. Trimming took 5 bases from V and 0 from J, leaving 14 bases between them. Per the germline V gene, CDR1 is DFQATT and CDR2 is SNEGSKA (reference sequence).

The chain recombines TRBV29-1 with TRBJ2-2; D uncertain. Per the germline V gene, CDR1 is SQVTM and CDR2 is ANQGSEA. Trimming removed 2 bases from V and 0 bases from J, with 7 bases in between. The CDR3 has 14 amino acids. This chain's CDR3 is CSVEFPPNTGELFF. CDR3 nucleotide sequence: TGCAGCGTTGAATTTCCTCCGAACACCGGGGAGCTGTTTTTT.

DNA of the CDR3: TGCAGCGTTGAATACAGGGGCTCCCTTGTTCCGTTCTTC. It codes for CSVEYRGSLVPFF. J is TRBJ2-1 and V is TRBV29-1, with 7 nucleotides matching TRBD1. Trimming removed 2 bases from V and 15 bases from J; junction bases left unmatched: 13. Germline V gene data show CDR1 as SQVTM and CDR2 as ANQGSEA. The CDR3 has 13 amino acids.

This clonotype is a singleton in its sample. V is TRBV20-1 and J is TRBJ2-3, with TRBD2 matching over 10 bases. The germline V gene has CDR1 DFQATT and CDR2 SNEGSKA (reference sequence). This CDR3 is built from 18 residues. J gave up 4 bases and V 0 bases, and 13 bases lay outside the gene matches. CDR3 in amino acids: CSARDPSGRKRVADTQYF. The CDR3 DNA is TGCAGTGCTAGAGATCCTAGCGGGAGAAAGAGGGTCGCAGATACGCAGTATTTT.

This CDR3 is CASGLVHTRGGVSGGSYEQYF. CDR3 in DNA: TGTGCTAGTGGTTTGGTCCACACGCGCGGGGGCGTATCGGGCGGCTCCTACGAGCAGTACTTC. The chain has TRBV12-5 and TRBJ2-7; TRBD2 is a possible D gene (7 bases). Trimming removed 0 bases from V and 0 bases from J, with 27 bases in between. Germline assignment: CDR1 LGHNT and CDR2 FRNRAP. The CDR3 is 21 residues long.

This clonotype showed up just once. CDR3 loop: CSVSQGGGITEAFF. Written as DNA, the CDR3 is TGCAGCGTCTCACAGGGTGGGGGTATCACTGAAGCTTTCTTT. This chain connects TRBV29-1 to TRBJ1-1, with a tentative D call TRBD1 (6 bases). This CDR3 spans 14 amino acids. Germline lookup yields CDR1 SQVTM and CDR2 ANQGSEA. Trimming stripped 6 bases from V and 4 bases from J, with 18 bases between. Combining the CDR3 with reference TRBV29-1 and TRBJ1-1 gives the whole variable domain SAVISQKPSRDICQRGTSLTIQCQVDSQVTMMFWYRQQPGQSLTLIATANQGSEATYESGFVIDKFPISRPNLTFSTLTVSNMSPEDSSIYLCSVSQGGGITEAFFGQGTRLTVV.

The rearrangement uses TRBV30 and TRBJ1-1, with D perhaps matching TRBD1 (5 bases). Germline V gene data show CDR1 as GTSNPN and CDR2 as SVGIG (reference sequence). Trimming took off 3 bases at V and 7 bases at J, with 12 bases between the two ends. The CDR3 extends over 12 amino acids. The CDR3 region is CAWRPGLVEAFF. The CDR3 bases are TGTGCCTGGAGACCAGGGTTGGTTGAAGCTTTCTTT.

The chain joins TRBV5-4 to TRBJ2-7, with TRBD2 matching 11 bases. The CDR3 contains 17 residues. From germline, CDR1 is SGHNT and CDR2 YYREEE (reference sequence). The V gene end was trimmed by 3 bases and the J gene end by 7 bases; junction bases not matched to a gene: 15. DNA of the CDR3: TGTGCCAGCAGCTCAACACGGACTAGCGGGTTTCAGGCGGAGCAGTACTTC. Its protein product is CASSSTRTSGFQAEQYF.

The genes are TRBV28 and TRBJ2-5; the D is unclear. The V end was cut by 6 bases, the J end by 1 base, with 6 bases between. Germline-derived CDR1 and CDR2 are MDHEN and SYDVKM. CDR3 length equals 12 residues. The CDR3 is CASRQTQETQYF. The DNA for the CDR3 is TGTGCCAGCAGACAGACCCAAGAGACCCAGTACTTC.

This chain connects TRBV19 to TRBJ1-5; 8 bases map to TRBD1. V was pared by 2 bases and J by 5 bases, with 5 bases of the junction left unmatched. CDR1 LNHDA and CDR2 SQIVND come from the germline V gene (reference sequence). The CDR3 loop spans 15 amino acids. The CDR3 coding sequence is TGTGCCAGTAGTATAAAGGCAGGGGGCTATCAGCCCCAGCATTTT. This codes for CASSIKAGGYQPQHF. Full variable domain (missing parts from reference TRBV19 and TRBJ1-5): DGGITQSPKYLFRKEGQNVTLSCEQNLNHDAMYWYRQDPGQGLRLIYYSQIVNDFQKGDIAEGYSVSREKKESFPLTVTSAQKNPTAFYLCASSIKAGGYQPQHFGDGTRLSIL.

V usage is TRBV12-5 and J usage is TRBJ1-5; 7 bases are shared with TRBD1. V trimming: 4 bases; J trimming: 0 bases; junction bases outside the gene matches: 3. The CDR3 loop spans 15 amino acids. Germline V lookup: CDR1 LGHNT, CDR2 FRNRAP. In DNA, the CDR3 is TGTGCTAGTGGTTCGGGACAGACTAGCAATCAGCCCCAGCATTTT. Translating gives CASGSGQTSNQPQHF.